Listed here is a single T cell receptor beta chain. A much larger clone differs from this one at a single base, so this may be a read error. The CDR3 does not close with the conserved phenylalanine or tryptophan, likely indicating a read error. CDR3 length: 13 amino acids. V lost 6 bases and J lost 5, with 13 bases in between. Genomic DNA was the PCR template. Amplification of the beta chain CDR3 used 30 forward and 13 reverse multiplex primers. Each CDR3 protein is one row after TCRdb ran MiXCR on the multiplex PCR reads. The repertoire holds 270,000 or so distinct CDR3 sequences, with around 47% as singletons. The data belong to a study of type 1 and type 2 diabetes patients.

The specimen sequenced was peripheral blood mononuclear cells (PBMCs). The source is a man between 18 and 29 years old with type 2 diabetes. The V gene is TRBV12-3 or TRBV12-4, the J gene TRBJ2-5, with D perhaps TRBD2 (7 bases). The CDR3 DNA reads TGTGCCAGCAGCTTATGGGGGGGCGAGACCCAGTACCTC. It translates to CASSLWGGETQYL.